The 16 T cell receptor beta chains below come from one sample, sequenced in a study of T cells expressing NK-cell markers. No DNA is given; TCRdb re-called the 5' RACE reads and lists each CDR3 protein once. The sample holds about 260,000 distinct CDR3 sequences. Material for sequencing was blood T cells: a sorted CD56 or NKG2C T cell subset, CD4+ or CD8+ T cells, or bulk PBMC T cells (not recorded which). The receptors were sampled from a man younger than 30 in good health.

V usage is TRBV20-1 and J usage is TRBJ2-5; without DNA, the TCRdb call of TRBD2 cannot be checked. The germline CDR1 and CDR2 sequences are DFQATT and SNEGSKA (reference sequence). CDR3 size: 13 residues. The CDR3 loop reads CSAATRLDETQYF.

This chain links TRBV11-2 with TRBJ2-5; the D call from TCRdb, TRBD2, cannot be confirmed without DNA. CDR1 SGHAT and CDR2 FQNNGV come from the germline V gene. The CDR3 has 17 residues. The CDR3 sequence is CASSPGTSGSYYETQYF. Filled out from reference TRBV11-2 and TRBJ2-5, the complete variable domain reads EAGVAQSPRYKIIEKRQSVAFWCNPISGHATLYWYQQILGQGPKLLIQFQNNGVVDDSQLPKDRFSAERLKGVDSTLKIQPAKLEDSAVYLCASSPGTSGSYYETQYFGPGTRLLVL.

The CDR3: CATSEPGGNYGYTF. V usage is TRBV24-1 and J usage is TRBJ1-2. Germline V gives CDR1 KGHDR, CDR2 SFDVKD. This CDR3 region has 14 residues.

This chain joins TRBV29-1 and TRBJ2-3. This CDR3 contains 13 residues. From germline, CDR1 is SQVTM and CDR2 ANQGSEA. CDR3 sequence: CSVEAAFSDTQYF.

The chain carries TRBV7-2 and TRBJ1-2; TCRdb's D call, TRBD1, is unchecked because there is no DNA. CDR3 length: 15 residues. Germline-derived CDR1 and CDR2 are SGHTA and FQGNSA. The CDR3 protein is CASSLGSDRYYGYTF.

The chain joins TRBV5-1 to TRBJ2-1; with no DNA, the TCRdb D assignment of TRBD2 cannot be verified. CDR3 length equals 17 residues. The V gene's germline CDR1 is SGHRS and CDR2 YFSETQ. The CDR3 reads CASSLRTSGRGTNEQFF.

The chain combines TRBV10-3 with TRBJ2-5; the TCRdb call, TRBD2, lacks DNA for checking. Germline V gene sequence: CDR1 ENHRY, CDR2 SYGVKD. This CDR3 has 14 residues. The CDR3 reads CAISESKGGETQYF.

The chain combines TRBV4-1 with TRBJ1-6. Germline V gene lookup returns CDR1 MGHRA and CDR2 YSYEKL. The CDR3 runs 15 residues. The CDR3 region is CASSQVKGGNSPLHF.

This chain uses TRBV7-2 with TRBJ2-1; the TCRdb call, TRBD1, lacks DNA for checking. The CDR3 runs 15 residues. Germline CDR1 is SGHTA and CDR2 is FQGNSA. CDR3 loop: CASSLLLGDYNEQFF. The variable domain in full, completed from reference TRBV7-2 and TRBJ2-1, reads GAGVSQSPSNKVTEKGKDVELRCDPISGHTALYWYRQSLGQGLEFLIYFQGNSAPDKSGLPSDRFSAERTGGSVSTLTIQRTQQEDSAVYLCASSLLLGDYNEQFFGPGTRLTVL.

The chain uses TRBV4-3 and TRBJ1-5. The CDR3 has 12 amino acids. From germline, CDR1 is LGHNA and CDR2 YSLEER. The CDR3 sequence: CASSRSNQPQHF.

V and J are TRBV6-2 or TRBV6-3 and TRBJ1-1; absent DNA, TCRdb's TRBD1 call cannot be checked. CDR3 size: 11 residues. Germline CDR1 reads MNHEY; CDR2 reads SVGEGT. CDR3 amino acids: CASSYTGGAFF.

The CDR3 protein is CASSATDSNQPQHF. V usage is TRBV7-8 and J usage is TRBJ1-5. The CDR3 runs 14 residues. The germline CDR1 and CDR2 sequences are SGHVS and FQNEAQ.

The rearrangement uses TRBV20-1 and TRBJ2-5; the D call from TCRdb, TRBD1, cannot be confirmed without DNA. The CDR3 length is 13 residues. Per the germline V gene, CDR1 is DFQATT and CDR2 is SNEGSKA (reference sequence). The CDR3: CSARRPYQETQYF.

This chain connects TRBV30 to TRBJ2-3; TCRdb selects TRBD2, and the lack of DNA leaves this call unchecked. CDR1 GTSNPN and CDR2 SVGIG come from the germline V gene (reference sequence). The CDR3 extends over 13 amino acids. CDR3 loop: CAWGLAGVDTQYF.

V usage is TRBV20-1 and J usage is TRBJ1-4; TCRdb names TRBD1, which stays unverified in the absence of DNA. CDR1 DFQATT and CDR2 SNEGSKA come from the germline V gene (reference sequence). This CDR3 spans 15 amino acids. The CDR3 sequence: CSGNSRLGTNEKLFF.

The chain is built from TRBV25-1 and TRBJ1-1. The CDR3 extends over 15 amino acids. Germline lookup yields CDR1 MGHDK and CDR2 SYGVNS. The CDR3: CASRRGRGPGTEAFF.